The sequence of this T cell receptor beta chain was determined in a study of T cell changes during pregnancy in multiple sclerosis. Some clones are missing from TCRdb's copy, which holds only in-frame ones; the method was immunoSEQ multiplex PCR. The sample carries approximately 50,000 clones, approximately 94% recorded once. The specimen was CD4+ T cells from peripheral blood mononuclear cells, collected in the third trimester of pregnancy. The sequence came from a female donor with multiple sclerosis, enrolled in a pregnancy study.

Here the CDR3 DNA reads TGTGCCAGCAGTGGGGCGACGGAAAAACTGTTTTTT. Amino acid sequence: CASSGATEKLFF. The gene calls are TRBV2 and TRBJ1-4; D is ambiguous. Germline CDR1 reads SNHLY; CDR2 reads FYNNEI. Trimming stripped 4 bases from V and 8 bases from J, with 8 bases between. The CDR3 covers 12 residues. Combining the CDR3 with reference TRBV2 and TRBJ1-4 gives the whole variable domain EPEVTQTPSHQVTQMGQEVILRCVPISNHLYFYWYRQILGQKVEFLVSFYNNEISEKSEIFDDQFSVERPDGSNFTLKIRSTKLEDSAMYFCASSGATEKLFFGSGTQLSVL.